Below are 29 T cell receptor beta chains sequenced from a single sample in a study of chemoradiotherapy in HPV16-positive cancers. TCRdb's copy holds only in-frame clones and misses some; the assay was immunoSEQ multiplex PCR. This sample has fewer than 25,000 clones, with more than 90% found just once. Here the sequenced sample was blood, taken from a patient who underwent chemoradiotherapy. These receptors came from a human donor with HPV-associated anogenital cancer.

This clone came up once. V usage is TRBV5-1 and J usage is TRBJ2-1; the D gene is possibly TRBD2 (6 bases). Germline CDR1 SGHRS, CDR2 YFSETQ. The CDR3 is made up of 16 amino acids. Trimming took 4 bases from V and 5 from J, leaving 19 bases between them. This CDR3 is CASSPIGTRANNEQFF. The CDR3 coding sequence is TGCGCCAGCAGCCCGATTGGGACTCGGGCAAACAATGAGCAGTTCTTC.

V usage is TRBV7-9 and J usage is TRBJ2-6, with TRBD1 matching over 7 bases. This CDR3 spans 15 amino acids. Germline loops: CDR1 SEHNR, CDR2 FQNEAQ (reference sequence). Trimming at V came to 4 bases and at J to 4 bases, leaving 4 bases not matched to a gene. CDR3 in amino acids: CASSYRGSGANVLTF. As DNA, the CDR3 is TGTGCCAGCAGCTACAGGGGCTCCGGGGCCAACGTCCTGACTTTC.

The table lists this clone with a count of one. The rearrangement joins TRBV4-3 to TRBJ2-5; D is ambiguous. The V and J ends lost 2 bases and 2 bases respectively, with 9 bases between them. The germline V gene encodes CDR1 LGHNA and CDR2 YSLEER. The CDR3 covers 14 residues. The CDR3 sequence: CASSQIHRQETQYF. CDR3 DNA: TGCGCCAGCAGCCAAATACACCGGCAAGAGACCCAGTACTTC.

The V call is TRBV7-2, the J call TRBJ2-7; TRBD2 agrees at 8 bases. Germline CDR1 SGHTA, CDR2 FQGNSA. The CDR3 extends over 14 amino acids. Trimming at V came to 5 bases and at J to 4 bases, leaving 7 bases not matched to a gene. In nucleotides, the CDR3 is TGTGCCAGCAGCCCCCCCGGGACTAGTTACGAGCAGTACTTC. Translated, it gives CASSPPGTSYEQYF.

The chain recombines TRBV7-2 with TRBJ2-6, with 7 bases matching TRBD1. The J segment lost 2 bases and the V segment lost 3 bases, leaving 4 bases of the junction unmatched. This CDR3 has 16 residues. CDR1 is SGHTA, CDR2 FQGNSA, per germline. CDR3 sequence reads: CASSLQGVAGANVLTF. Here the CDR3 DNA reads TGTGCCAGCAGCTTGCAGGGGGTTGCTGGGGCCAACGTCCTGACTTTC.

The V gene is TRBV5-1, the J gene TRBJ2-3, with TRBD2 matching 9 bases. The V and J ends lost 7 bases and 0 bases, in that order; junction bases with no gene match: 0. The germline V gene encodes CDR1 SGHRS and CDR2 YFSETQ. This CDR3 contains 13 residues. DNA of the CDR3: TGCGCCAGCCTAGCGGGGAGCACAGATACGCAGTATTTT. Protein: CASLAGSTDTQYF.

This clone was counted a few times. V is TRBV5-6 and J is TRBJ2-7; 9 bases are shared with TRBD1. With 1 base clipped from V and 6 bases from J, the junction kept 2 bases outside the gene matches. Germline loops: CDR1 SGHDT, CDR2 YYEEEE. This CDR3 is built from 13 residues. CDR3 loop: CASSLNRGREQYF. The CDR3 DNA reads TGTGCCAGCAGCTTGAACAGGGGGCGCGAGCAGTACTTC. Full variable domain (rest looked up from reference TRBV5-6 and TRBJ2-7): DAGVTQSPTHLIKTRGQQVTLRCSPKSGHDTVSWYQQALGQGPQFIFQYYEEEERQRGNFPDRFSGHQFPNYSSELNVNALLLGDSALYLCASSLNRGREQYFGPGTRLTVT.

J is TRBJ2-1 and V is TRBV7-9; 13 nucleotides agree with TRBD2. The germline CDR1 and CDR2 sequences are SEHNR and FQNEAQ (reference sequence). The CDR3 runs to 15 residues. J lost 7 bases, V lost 3 bases, and 3 bases had no gene match. The CDR3 nucleotides are TGTGCCAGCAGCTTGGGACTAGCGGGGTGGAATGAGCAGTTCTTC. Protein product: CASSLGLAGWNEQFF.

The chain links TRBV7-2 to TRBJ2-7, with 9 positions matching TRBD1. Germline values: CDR1 SGHTA, CDR2 FQGNSA. This CDR3 contains 15 residues. Trimming took 2 bases from V and 7 from J; bases not matched to a gene: 9. CDR3: CASSLSGTGSREQYF. DNA for the CDR3: TGTGCCAGCAGCTTATCCGGGACAGGGTCAAGGGAGCAGTACTTC.

This clone was recorded only once. V gene TRBV18 combines with J gene TRBJ2-7; 11 bases align to TRBD2. Germline V gives CDR1 KGHSH, CDR2 LQKENI. The CDR3 consists of 15 residues. J gave up 1 base and V 5 bases, and 4 bases lay outside the gene matches. The CDR3 loop reads CASSALAGGSYEQYF. The DNA of the CDR3 is TGTGCCAGCTCAGCTCTAGCGGGAGGTTCCTACGAGCAGTACTTC.

The chain couples TRBV27 to TRBJ2-4, with TRBD2 as a possible D gene (5 bases). CDR1 and CDR2 (germline): MNHEY, SMNVEV (reference sequence). The CDR3 length is 16 residues. V dropped 6 bases and J dropped 0 bases, with 15 bases sitting between them. In DNA form, the CDR3 reads TGTGCCAGCAGATCAGCTGGCCGGGGAGCCAAAAACATTCAGTACTTC. The encoded protein is CASRSAGRGAKNIQYF.

This clone was recorded only once. The CDR3 DNA sequence: TGTGCCAGCAGCTCAACTCCCGGGACAGGGCCCTCTGGGGCCAACGTCCTGACTTTC. Translated: CASSSTPGTGPSGANVLTF. This chain joins TRBV7-9 and TRBJ2-6; TRBD1 matches 9 bases. CDR3 length equals 19 residues. Germline CDR1 and CDR2: SEHNR and FQNEAQ (reference sequence). The trim removed 4 bases at V and 0 bases at J, leaving 10 bases unmatched. Full variable domain (remainder filled in from reference TRBV7-9 and TRBJ2-6): DTGVSQNPRHKITKRGQNVTFRCDPISEHNRLYWYRQTLGQGPEFLTYFQNEAQLEKSRLLSDRFSAERPKGSFSTLEIQRTEQGDSAMYLCASSSTPGTGPSGANVLTFGAGSRLTVL.

V usage is TRBV7-2 and J usage is TRBJ2-1, with TRBD2 identical over 9 bases. V gave up 2 bases and J gave up 4 bases; unmatched junction bases: 6. CDR3 length: 16 amino acids. Germline CDR1 is SGHTA and CDR2 is FQGNSA. The DNA of the CDR3 is TGTGCCAGCAGCTTAATCCTAGCGGGGATTTACAATGAGCAGTTCTTC. Translation gives CASSLILAGIYNEQFF. Full variable domain (outside the CDR3, taken from reference TRBV7-2 and TRBJ2-1): GAGVSQSPSNKVTEKGKDVELRCDPISGHTALYWYRQSLGQGLEFLIYFQGNSAPDKSGLPSDRFSAERTGGSVSTLTIQRTQQEDSAVYLCASSLILAGIYNEQFFGPGTRLTVL.

The V gene is TRBV7-9, the J gene TRBJ2-2, with D perhaps being TRBD1 or TRBD2 (5 bases each). Per the germline V gene, CDR1 is SEHNR and CDR2 is FQNEAQ (reference sequence). V lost 5 bases, J lost 2 bases, and 18 bases lay in between. This CDR3 spans 17 amino acids. DNA for the CDR3: TGTGCCAGCAGCCATACCCGGGACCTACTAAACACCGGGGAGCTGTTTTTT. Translation: CASSHTRDLLNTGELFF.

The gene calls are TRBV6-6 and TRBJ1-5; 8 bases are shared with TRBD1. V dropped 4 bases and J dropped 0; count of bases not matched to a gene: 5. The CDR3 has 16 amino acids. The germline CDR1 and CDR2 sequences are MNHNY and SVGAGI (reference sequence). Here the CDR3 DNA reads TGTGCCAGCAGTTCGGGACAGGTATTTAGCAATCAGCCCCAGCATTTT. Translated: CASSSGQVFSNQPQHF.

This rearrangement joins TRBV19 to TRBJ1-5; D unresolved. The CDR3 has 15 amino acids. Trimming shortened V by 3 bases and J by 0 bases, and 9 bases separated the two germline ends. Germline values: CDR1 LNHDA, CDR2 SQIVND (reference sequence). This CDR3 is CASSIVQTSNQPQHF. CDR3 coding DNA: TGTGCCAGTAGTATTGTACAGACTAGCAATCAGCCCCAGCATTTT.

This sequence joins TRBV18 and TRBJ2-7; TRBD1 aligns across 11 bases. Germline V lookup: CDR1 KGHSH, CDR2 LQKENI. The CDR3 is made up of 15 amino acids. V lost 3 bases and J lost 7; bases outside the gene matches: 8. The CDR3 DNA follows: TGTGCCAGCTCACCTGGGACAGGGGGGTTCTTGGAGCAGTACTTC. Amino acid sequence: CASSPGTGGFLEQYF.

The V gene is TRBV18, the J gene TRBJ2-6; no definite D call. The ends were cut back, 1 base at V and 2 bases at J, with 12 bases in the middle. In germline, CDR1 is KGHSH, CDR2 LQKENI. The CDR3 length is 17 residues. The CDR3 sequence is CASSPLSSRPGANVLTF. CDR3 DNA: TGTGCCAGCTCACCACTGTCCAGTCGTCCTGGGGCCAACGTCCTGACTTTC.

The CDR3 here is CASSSTGTKETQYF. CDR3 in DNA: TGTGCCAGCAGCTCAACCGGGACAAAAGAGACCCAGTACTTC. The chain carries TRBV5-4 and TRBJ2-5; D might be TRBD1 (6 bases). This CDR3 has 14 amino acids. Germline CDR1 SGHNT, CDR2 YYREEE (reference sequence). Trimming removed 3 bases from V and 3 bases from J, with 12 bases in between.

In DNA, the CDR3 is TGTGCCACCAGTCCCGGGGGAGGTGTTACCGGGGAGCTGTTTTTT. It codes for CATSPGGGVTGELFF. This chain links TRBV15 with TRBJ2-2, with a possible D match to TRBD2 (6 bases). In germline, CDR1 is LNHNV, CDR2 YYDKDF (reference sequence). The germline V and J ends were trimmed by 6 bases and 5 bases, with 16 bases remaining between them. The CDR3 is made up of 15 amino acids.

The chain uses TRBV4-2 and TRBJ2-7, with D perhaps TRBD2 (6 bases). The V end lost 4 bases, the J end lost 5 bases, and 18 bases lay between the germline ends. The CDR3 extends over 15 amino acids. The germline gives CDR1 LGHNA, CDR2 YNFKEQ. The CDR3 protein is CASSPPGGDGDEQYF. The CDR3, as DNA: TGTGCCAGCAGCCCCCCAGGAGGGGACGGTGACGAGCAGTACTTC.

The genes are TRBV6-5 and TRBJ2-1; 9 bases are a match to TRBD2. The germline CDR1 and CDR2 sequences are MNHEY and SVGAGI. J lost 4 bases, V lost 7 bases, and 8 bases had no gene match. The CDR3 is 15 amino acids. CDR3 loop: CASKNAGGHYNEQFF. The CDR3 DNA reads TGTGCCAGCAAAAACGCGGGGGGGCATTACAATGAGCAGTTCTTC.

This clone has more than one count but fewer than ten. The CDR3 DNA reads TGCGCCAGCAGCTTGGCGGGCGACATCCAAGAGACCCAGTACTTC. Amino acid sequence: CASSLAGDIQETQYF. The chain joins TRBV5-1 to TRBJ2-5, with D hard to call. This CDR3 spans 15 amino acids. Trimming pared 0 bases from V and 1 base from J, leaving 10 bases between. Germline CDR1 reads SGHRS; CDR2 reads YFSETQ. The variable domain in full, completed from reference TRBV5-1 and TRBJ2-5, reads KAGVTQTPRYLIKTRGQQVTLSCSPISGHRSVSWYQQTPGQGLQFLFEYFSETQRNKGNFPGRFSGRQFSNSRSEMNVSTLELGDSALYLCASSLAGDIQETQYFGPGTRLLVL.

V is TRBV7-9 and J is TRBJ2-5; no clear D. Trimming took 1 base from V and 5 from J, leaving 11 bases between them. The V gene's germline CDR1 is SEHNR and CDR2 FQNEAQ (reference sequence). The CDR3 runs to 14 residues. CDR3 region: CASSLGPTGETQYF. CDR3 nucleotides: TGTGCCAGCAGCTTAGGGCCCACCGGGGAGACCCAGTACTTC.

The chain recombines TRBV28 with TRBJ2-7; no reliable D call. The germline V and J ends were trimmed by 5 bases and 3 bases, with 8 bases remaining between them. CDR1 MDHEN and CDR2 SYDVKM come from the germline V gene. This CDR3 has 12 amino acids. The DNA of the CDR3 is TGTGCCAGCAGTCCCCGACACTACGAGCAGTACTTC. It yields the protein CASSPRHYEQYF.

The chain links TRBV15 to TRBJ2-1; D is undetermined. Germline V gene sequence: CDR1 LNHNV, CDR2 YYDKDF (reference sequence). This CDR3 is built from 12 residues. V was clipped by 10 bases and J by 1 base, with 8 bases between them. CDR3: CASGRSYNEQFF. The CDR3, as DNA: TGTGCCAGCGGAAGGTCCTACAATGAGCAGTTCTTC. The whole variable domain, remainder taken from reference TRBV15 and TRBJ2-1, is DAMVIQNPRYQVTQFGKPVTLSCSQTLNHNVMYWYQQKSSQAPKLLFHYYDKDFNNEADTPDNFQSRRPNTSFCFLDIRSPGLGDTAMYLCASGRSYNEQFFGPGTRLTVL.

This clone is a singleton in its sample. The chain employs TRBV2 and TRBJ2-7; D remains unclear. The V end lost 2 bases, the J end lost 1 base, and 9 bases lay between the germline ends. The CDR3 sequence is 14 residues long. Germline loops: CDR1 SNHLY, CDR2 FYNNEI. Here the CDR3 reads CASSEFGSSYEQYF. The CDR3 coding sequence is TGTGCCAGCAGTGAATTTGGCAGTTCCTACGAGCAGTACTTC. Complete variable domain (other parts from reference TRBV2 and TRBJ2-7): EPEVTQTPSHQVTQMGQEVILRCVPISNHLYFYWYRQILGQKVEFLVSFYNNEISEKSEIFDDQFSVERPDGSNFTLKIRSTKLEDSAMYFCASSEFGSSYEQYFGPGTRLTVT.

The DNA for the CDR3 is TGTGCCAGCCGGACTAGCGGGAGGGCCTATGAGCAGTTCTTC. Translating gives CASRTSGRAYEQFF. This chain connects TRBV27 to TRBJ2-1; TRBD2 matches 15 bases. V was pared by 8 bases and J by 8 bases, with 4 bases of the junction left unmatched. CDR3 length: 14 residues. Germline CDR1 MNHEY, CDR2 SMNVEV (reference sequence).

The gene calls are TRBV15 and TRBJ2-7, with a tentative D call TRBD1 (6 bases). V was pared by 0 bases and J by 3 bases, with 9 bases between. The V gene's germline CDR1 is LNHNV and CDR2 YYDKDF (reference sequence). The CDR3 contains 14 residues. CDR3 sequence: CATSRDQGFYEQYF. Here the CDR3 DNA reads TGTGCCACCAGCAGAGACCAGGGGTTCTACGAGCAGTACTTC.